The entry that follows covers one T cell receptor (beta chain) sequence. The data originate from a study of OX40 agonist ivuxolimab in advanced cancers. Overall study: Prior anti-PD-1, anti-PD-L1 or anti-CTLA-4 therapy did not bar entry, and 30% to 40% had some. Three individuals attained partial responses, comprising one hepatocellular carcinoma case and two cutaneous melanoma cases.

Libraries were prepared by immunoSEQ multiplex PCR; TCRdb keeps only in-frame clonotypes and omits some of them. Of tens of thousands of clones in the sample, around 82% were seen once. Here the sequenced sample was CD4+ or CD8+ T cells sorted from blood, taken in a trial of the OX40 agonist ivuxolimab. This receptor was taken from an adult with an advanced solid tumor such as melanoma, head and neck, liver or kidney cancer.

Written as DNA, the CDR3 is TGTGCCAGCAGCTTCGGGACTAGCGGGAGCAATGAGCAGTTCTTC. Its protein is CASSFGTSGSNEQFF. The V call is TRBV7-8, the J call TRBJ2-1, with 14 bases identical to TRBD2. CDR1 and CDR2 (germline): SGHVS, FQNEAQ. The CDR3 sequence is 15 residues long. J was trimmed by 6 bases and V by 3 bases; bases with no gene match: 1. Full variable domain (outside the CDR3, taken from reference TRBV7-8 and TRBJ2-1): GAGVSQSPRYKVAKRGQDVALRCDPISGHVSLFWYQQALGQGPEFLTYFQNEAQLDKSGLPSDRFFAERPEGSVSTLKIQRTQQEDSAVYLCASSFGTSGSNEQFFGPGTRLTVL.